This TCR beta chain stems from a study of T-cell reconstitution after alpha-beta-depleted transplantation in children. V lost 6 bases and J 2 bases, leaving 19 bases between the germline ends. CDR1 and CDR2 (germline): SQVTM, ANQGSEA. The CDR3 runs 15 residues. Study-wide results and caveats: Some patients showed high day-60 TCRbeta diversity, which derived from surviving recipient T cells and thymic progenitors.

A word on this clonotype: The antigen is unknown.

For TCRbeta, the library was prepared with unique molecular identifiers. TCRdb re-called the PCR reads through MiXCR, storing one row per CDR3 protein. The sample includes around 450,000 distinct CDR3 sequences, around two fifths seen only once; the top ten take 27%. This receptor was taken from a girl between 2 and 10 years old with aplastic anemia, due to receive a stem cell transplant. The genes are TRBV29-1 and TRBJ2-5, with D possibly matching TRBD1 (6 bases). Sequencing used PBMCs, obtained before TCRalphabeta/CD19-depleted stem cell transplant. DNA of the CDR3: TGCAGCGTCGTGGGGGACACTACATTACAAGAGACCCAGTACTTC. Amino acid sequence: CSVVGDTTLQETQYF. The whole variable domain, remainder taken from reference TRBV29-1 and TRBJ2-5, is SAVISQKPSRDICQRGTSLTIQCQVDSQVTMMFWYRQQPGQSLTLIATANQGSEATYESGFVIDKFPISRPNLTFSTLTVSNMSPEDSSIYLCSVVGDTTLQETQYFGPGTRLLVL.